What follows is one T cell receptor beta chain and its context. Per germline, CDR1 SGHDT and CDR2 YYEEEE. V gave up 4 bases and J gave up 4 bases; unmatched junction bases: 7. This CDR3 has 15 residues. Here immunoSEQ multiplex PCR was the method, and the copy in TCRdb shows in-frame clones only, minus some. The sample carries more than 250,000 clones, roughly 87% recorded once. Cohort assignment relied on participant-reported clinical history. The data belong to a study of blood T cell repertoires in COVID-19. Study details: Both acute and convalescent COVID-19 samples were obtained from the United States, Italy and Spain.

The receptor was derived from a woman in her 40s who had recovered from COVID-19. The chain recombines TRBV5-6 with TRBJ2-7; TRBD1 matches 11 bases. Sequencing used PBMCs or T cells enriched from blood (not recorded which). The CDR3 loop is CASSRAGTGGYEQYF. DNA for the CDR3: TGTGCCAGCAGCCGGGCGGGGACAGGGGGGTACGAGCAGTACTTC.